These 23 T cell receptor beta chains share one sample of origin, sequenced in a study of Ad26.COV2.S vaccination and SARS-CoV-2 variants. Sequencing was performed with immunoSEQ multiplex PCR; in TCRdb, only in-frame clones are kept and a portion is missing. Counted here are 400,000 to 450,000 clones, around 92% occurring once; the ten biggest clones make up about 1.6%. The treatment denotes: around 19 received Ad26.COV2.S at low or high dose, single or two shots; 5 received placebo; per-sample allocation not given. Sampling happened 63 days after the first vaccine or placebo injection. Source: peripheral blood, taken in a trial of Ad26.COV2.S vaccine versus placebo. Receptors originate from a person between 18 and 59 years old who received the Ad26.COV2.S COVID-19 vaccine or a placebo.

The rearrangement links TRBV19 to TRBJ1-3; 7 nucleotides line up with TRBD1. This CDR3 has 15 residues. Germline loops: CDR1 LNHDA, CDR2 SQIVND (reference sequence). Trimming at V came to 6 bases and at J to 0 bases, leaving 5 bases not matched to a gene. Here the CDR3 reads CASRLDRVSGNTIYF. DNA for the CDR3: TGTGCCAGTAGGCTCGACAGGGTCTCTGGAAACACCATATATTTT.

The genes are TRBV30 and TRBJ2-7; 8 bases align to TRBD2. Germline V CDR1 and CDR2: GTSNPN, SVGIG (reference sequence). This CDR3 has 16 amino acids. After removal of 0 bases from V and 6 bases from J, the junction contained 13 bases not matched to a gene. This CDR3 is CAWSVLGGGRGSEQYF. The CDR3 coding sequence is TGTGCCTGGAGTGTACTCGGGGGGGGCCGCGGTAGCGAGCAGTACTTC.

The chain has TRBV2 and TRBJ2-7, with TRBD2 matching 8 bases. The V gene end was trimmed by 8 bases and the J gene end by 7 bases; junction bases not matched to a gene: 13. The CDR3 runs to 14 residues. Germline-derived CDR1 and CDR2 are SNHLY and FYNNEI. CDR3 bases: TGTGCCAGCCGAGGCAGCGGGGGCCCGCGGGAGCAGTACTTC. It yields the protein CASRGSGGPREQYF.

Written as DNA, the CDR3 is TGTGCCAGTAGCTTGGAGGGGACGACCACCGGGGAGCTGTTTTTT. Its protein product is CASSLEGTTTGELFF. The chain links TRBV19 to TRBJ2-2, with TRBD2 as a possible D gene (6 bases). Germline V gene data show CDR1 as LNHDA and CDR2 as SQIVND (reference sequence). The CDR3 is made up of 15 amino acids. V lost 6 bases and J 4 bases, leaving 15 bases between the germline ends.

The chain joins TRBV7-9 to TRBJ1-1, with 7 positions matching TRBD1. Germline assignment: CDR1 SEHNR and CDR2 FQNEAQ (reference sequence). The CDR3 is 15 amino acids. The ends lost 4 bases at V and 1 base at J; junction bases unmatched: 6. The CDR3 DNA reads TGTGCCAGCAGCTCTAGGGGACAGCCGAACACTGAAGCTTTCTTT. Translated: CASSSRGQPNTEAFF.

The rearrangement links TRBV6-6 to TRBJ1-4; 7 bases map to TRBD1. Germline-derived CDR1 and CDR2 are MNHNY and SVGAGI (reference sequence). The V and J ends lost 2 bases and 4 bases, in that order; junction bases with no gene match: 4. The CDR3 is made up of 15 amino acids. This chain's CDR3 is CASSYQGQFNEKLFF. The CDR3 region has the DNA TGTGCCAGCAGTTACCAGGGACAGTTTAATGAAAAACTGTTTTTT.

The rearrangement uses TRBV12-3 or TRBV12-4 and TRBJ2-7; D perhaps matches TRBD1 (5 bases). Deletions cut 5 bases from V and 0 bases from J, with 8 bases between. This CDR3 is built from 13 residues. The CDR3 here is CASSRQSSYEQYF. CDR3 nucleotides: TGTGCCAGCAGTCGACAGAGCTCCTACGAGCAGTACTTC.

This clone came up once. The chain combines TRBV7-2 with TRBJ2-7; 14 bases map to TRBD2. Germline V gives CDR1 SGHTA, CDR2 FQGNSA. The V gene end was trimmed by 1 base and the J gene end by 0 bases; junction bases not matched to a gene: 5. The length of the CDR3 is 18 residues. The CDR3 loop reads CASSLVWTSGGSSYEQYF. Written as DNA, the CDR3 is TGTGCCAGCAGCTTAGTGTGGACTAGCGGGGGGAGCTCCTACGAGCAGTACTTC.

J is TRBJ1-2 and V is TRBV6-5, with TRBD1 matching 9 bases. The CDR3 runs 15 residues. The germline V gene has CDR1 MNHEY and CDR2 SVGAGI. The ends lost 2 bases at V and 3 bases at J; junction bases unmatched: 4. CDR3 sequence reads: CASSYQGQGDYGYTF. The DNA for the CDR3 is TGTGCCAGCAGTTACCAGGGACAGGGAGACTATGGCTACACCTTC.

The chain recombines TRBV24-1 with TRBJ2-1; no clear D gene. Germline values: CDR1 KGHDR, CDR2 SFDVKD. This CDR3 comprises 15 residues. V lost 1 base to trimming and J lost 4 bases, with 10 bases between them. DNA for the CDR3: TGTGCCACCAGTGATTTAGGGCTGGCTTACAATGAGCAGTTCTTC. This encodes CATSDLGLAYNEQFF.

This chain connects TRBV11-2 to TRBJ2-7; D gene uncertain. Per germline, CDR1 SGHAT and CDR2 FQNNGV. V dropped 0 bases and J dropped 3 bases, with 21 bases sitting between them. CDR3 length equals 18 residues. CDR3 region: CASSLDSPLAPPYYEQYF. CDR3 sequence (DNA): TGTGCCAGCAGCTTAGATTCGCCGTTAGCTCCGCCATACTACGAGCAGTACTTC.

The chain uses TRBV7-5 and TRBJ2-7; the DNA was not compared with TRBD2, the D call given in the table. TRBV7-5 is designated a pseudogene. The CDR3 extends over 15 amino acids. CDR3 nucleotide sequence: TGTGCCAGAAGCCCCCGGGTAGCGGTCTACTACGAGCAGTACTTC. Encoded protein: CARSPRVAVYYEQYF.

The chain couples TRBV19 to TRBJ2-1; the D call may be TRBD1 or TRBD2 (5 bases each). The CDR3 totals 14 residues. Trimming stripped 9 bases from V and 4 bases from J, with 16 bases between. CDR1 is LNHDA, CDR2 SQIVND, per germline (reference sequence). The CDR3 reads CASSGPGGYNEQFF. In DNA form, the CDR3 reads TGTGCCAGCTCGGGGCCGGGCGGATACAATGAGCAGTTCTTC.

The chain joins TRBV7-2 to TRBJ1-5; unclear D gene. Trimming cost V 1 base and J 11 bases, with 18 bases left between them. Germline V lookup: CDR1 SGHTA, CDR2 FQGNSA. This CDR3 is built from 15 residues. CDR3 sequence: CASSLVTTGLGSQHF. The CDR3, as DNA: TGTGCCAGCAGCTTAGTAACTACCGGGTTGGGGTCCCAGCATTTT.

This sequence joins TRBV3-1 (or the pseudogene TRBV3-2) and TRBJ1-1; D remains ambiguous. From germline, CDR1 is LGHDT and CDR2 YNNKEL (reference sequence). This CDR3 has 14 amino acids. V lost 5 bases to trimming and J lost 2 bases, with 12 bases between them. The DNA for the CDR3 is TGTGCCAGCAGCAGAGGGATTGGCAACACTGAAGCTTTCTTT. Amino acid sequence: CASSRGIGNTEAFF.

V is TRBV4-1 and J is TRBJ2-5; perhaps TRBD2 as D (5 bases). Trimming stripped 4 bases from V and 3 bases from J, with 9 bases between. Germline values: CDR1 MGHRA, CDR2 YSYEKL. This CDR3 region has 13 residues. Here the CDR3 reads CASSPGLEETQYF. The CDR3 region has the DNA TGCGCCAGCAGCCCGGGGTTAGAAGAGACCCAGTACTTC.

V gene TRBV3-1 (or the pseudogene TRBV3-2) combines with J gene TRBJ1-6; D is unclear. CDR1 and CDR2 from the germline V gene are LGHDT and YNNKEL (reference sequence). V lost 0 bases and J 9 bases, leaving 3 bases between the germline ends. There are 12 residues in the CDR3. In DNA form, the CDR3 reads TGTGCCAGCAGCCAAGATTTTTCACCCCTCCACTTT. Translation gives CASSQDFSPLHF.

V and J are TRBV5-1 and TRBJ2-1, with TRBD2 matching over 9 bases. Germline values: CDR1 SGHRS, CDR2 YFSETQ. J was trimmed by 10 bases and V by 3 bases; bases with no gene match: 11. This CDR3 is 15 amino acids long. CDR3 region: CASSWGTSRGAEQFF. As DNA, the CDR3 is TGCGCCAGCAGCTGGGGGACTAGCAGGGGGGCGGAGCAGTTCTTC.

Only one count was recorded for this clone. The chain combines TRBV9 with TRBJ2-7; D may be TRBD2 (5 bases). The CDR3 extends over 14 amino acids. Germline-derived CDR1 and CDR2 are SGDLS and YYNGEE. Trimming shortened V by 3 bases and J by 1 base, and 11 bases separated the two germline ends. CDR3: CASSGGIYSYEQYF. CDR3 DNA: TGTGCCAGCAGCGGAGGGATATATTCCTACGAGCAGTACTTC. The full variable domain, with the rest looked up from reference TRBV9 and TRBJ2-7, is DSGVTQTPKHLITATGQRVTLRCSPRSGDLSVYWYQQSLDQGLQFLIQYYNGEERAKGNILERFSAQQFPDLHSELNLSSLELGDSALYFCASSGGIYSYEQYFGPGTRLTVT.

This clone was observed a handful of times. Here the CDR3 reads CASSESSRDTGELFF. The CDR3 DNA reads as TGCGCCAGCAGTGAGTCCAGCCGCGACACCGGGGAGCTGTTTTTT. The V call is TRBV10-1, the J call TRBJ2-2; no clear D. Trimming removed 0 bases at V and 3 bases at J, with 8 bases between. The CDR3 runs to 15 residues. CDR1 is WNHNN, CDR2 SYGVQD, per germline (reference sequence).

This clone was observed once. The chain recombines TRBV3-1 (or the pseudogene TRBV3-2) with TRBJ2-2; TRBD2 agrees at 12 bases. CDR3 length equals 20 residues. Germline V gives CDR1 LGHDT, CDR2 YNNKEL (reference sequence). The trim removed 0 bases at V and 2 bases at J, leaving 10 bases unmatched. The CDR3 reads CASSQDPGTSGSTNTGELFF. CDR3 nucleotide sequence: TGTGCCAGCAGCCAAGATCCAGGGACTAGCGGGTCCACAAACACCGGGGAGCTGTTTTTT.

Concerning this clone itself: This CDR3 is also generated by other DNA sequences in the sample. The gene calls are TRBV12-5 and TRBJ1-2; D remains unclear. V shed 0 bases and J shed 4 bases, with 6 bases lying between them. Per the germline V gene, CDR1 is LGHNT and CDR2 is FRNRAP. This CDR3 is built from 13 residues. The CDR3 here is CASGLVRGYGYTF. Written as DNA, the CDR3 is TGTGCTAGTGGTTTGGTACGGGGCTATGGCTACACCTTC.

The chain carries TRBV6-5 and TRBJ1-6; a possible D gene is TRBD1 (5 bases). V lost 6 bases and J lost 8, with 11 bases in between. The germline V gene encodes CDR1 MNHEY and CDR2 SVGAGI. The CDR3 runs to 13 residues. The CDR3 coding sequence is TGTGCCAGCAGCACCGGGGGGGATTCACCCCTCCACTTT. Its translation: CASSTGGDSPLHF.